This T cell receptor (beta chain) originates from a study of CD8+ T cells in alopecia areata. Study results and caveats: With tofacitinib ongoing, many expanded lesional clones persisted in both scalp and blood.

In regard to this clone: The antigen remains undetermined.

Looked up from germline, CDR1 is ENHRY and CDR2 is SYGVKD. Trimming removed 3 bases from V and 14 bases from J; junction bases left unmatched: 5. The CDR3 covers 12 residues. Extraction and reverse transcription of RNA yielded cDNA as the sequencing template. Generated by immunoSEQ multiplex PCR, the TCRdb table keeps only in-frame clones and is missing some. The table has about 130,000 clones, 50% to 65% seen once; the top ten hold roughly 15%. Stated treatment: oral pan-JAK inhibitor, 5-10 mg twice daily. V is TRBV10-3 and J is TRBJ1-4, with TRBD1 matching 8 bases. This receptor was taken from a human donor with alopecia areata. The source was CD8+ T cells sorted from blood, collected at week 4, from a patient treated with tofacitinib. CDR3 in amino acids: CAISDLDRDLFF. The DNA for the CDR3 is TGTGCCATCAGTGACCTGGACAGGGATCTGTTTTTT.